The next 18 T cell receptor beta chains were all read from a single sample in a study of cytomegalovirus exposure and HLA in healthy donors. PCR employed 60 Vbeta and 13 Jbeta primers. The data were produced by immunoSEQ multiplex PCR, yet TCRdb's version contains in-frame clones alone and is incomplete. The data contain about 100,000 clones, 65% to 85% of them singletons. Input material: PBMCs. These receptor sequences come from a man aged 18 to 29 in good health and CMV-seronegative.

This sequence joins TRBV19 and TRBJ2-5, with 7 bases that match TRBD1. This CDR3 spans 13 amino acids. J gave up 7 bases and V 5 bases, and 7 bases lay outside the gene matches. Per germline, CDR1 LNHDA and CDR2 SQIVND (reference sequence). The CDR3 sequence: CASSQNRGATQYF. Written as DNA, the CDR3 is TGTGCCAGTAGTCAGAACAGGGGTGCGACCCAGTACTTC.

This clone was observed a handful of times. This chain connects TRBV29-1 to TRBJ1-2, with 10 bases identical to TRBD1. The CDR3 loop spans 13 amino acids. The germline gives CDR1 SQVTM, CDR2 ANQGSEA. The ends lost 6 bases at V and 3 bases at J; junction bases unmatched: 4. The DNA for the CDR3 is TGCAGCGTAGCGGGACAGGGGTACTATGGCTACACCTTC. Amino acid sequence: CSVAGQGYYGYTF.

In DNA form, the CDR3 reads TGTGCCAGCAGTTTTCAGGGTCGGGCCACTGAAGCTTTCTTT. It codes for CASSFQGRATEAFF. V usage is TRBV28 and J usage is TRBJ1-1; possibly TRBD1 for D (5 bases). Trimming stripped 3 bases from V and 4 bases from J, with 12 bases between. Per the germline V gene, CDR1 is MDHEN and CDR2 is SYDVKM. This CDR3 contains 14 residues.

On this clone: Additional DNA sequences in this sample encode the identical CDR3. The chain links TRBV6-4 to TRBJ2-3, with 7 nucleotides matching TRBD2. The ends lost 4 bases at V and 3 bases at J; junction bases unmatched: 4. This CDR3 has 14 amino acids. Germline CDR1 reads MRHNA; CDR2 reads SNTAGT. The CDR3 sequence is CASSAGGGTDTQYF. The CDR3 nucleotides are TGTGCCAGCAGTGCGGGGGGTGGTACAGATACGCAGTATTTT.

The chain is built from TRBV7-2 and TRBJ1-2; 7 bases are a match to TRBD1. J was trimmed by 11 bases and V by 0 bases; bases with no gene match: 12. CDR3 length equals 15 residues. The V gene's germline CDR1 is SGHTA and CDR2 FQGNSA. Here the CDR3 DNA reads TGTGCCAGCAGCTTAGCGCGTGAGGGGGCCAAGGAGTACACCTTC. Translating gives CASSLAREGAKEYTF.

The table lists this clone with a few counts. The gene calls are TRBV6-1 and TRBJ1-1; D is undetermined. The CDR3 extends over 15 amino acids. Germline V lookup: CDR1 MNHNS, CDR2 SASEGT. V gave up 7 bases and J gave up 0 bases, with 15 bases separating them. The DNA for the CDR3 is TGTGCCAGCACCCATAGGCGGGGTTTGAACACTGAAGCTTTCTTT. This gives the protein CASTHRRGLNTEAFF.

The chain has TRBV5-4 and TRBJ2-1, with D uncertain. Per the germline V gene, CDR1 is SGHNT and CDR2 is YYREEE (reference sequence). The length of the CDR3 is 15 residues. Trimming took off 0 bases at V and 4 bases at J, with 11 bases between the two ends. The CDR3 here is CASSLEVEAYNEQFF. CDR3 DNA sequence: TGTGCCAGCAGCTTGGAGGTGGAAGCGTACAATGAGCAGTTCTTC.

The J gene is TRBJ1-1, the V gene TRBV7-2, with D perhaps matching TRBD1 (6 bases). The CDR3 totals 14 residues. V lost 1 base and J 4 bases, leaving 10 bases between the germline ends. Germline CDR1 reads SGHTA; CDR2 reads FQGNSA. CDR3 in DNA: TGTGCCAGCAGCTTAGATCAGGGGCTCACTGAAGCTTTCTTT. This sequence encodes CASSLDQGLTEAFF.

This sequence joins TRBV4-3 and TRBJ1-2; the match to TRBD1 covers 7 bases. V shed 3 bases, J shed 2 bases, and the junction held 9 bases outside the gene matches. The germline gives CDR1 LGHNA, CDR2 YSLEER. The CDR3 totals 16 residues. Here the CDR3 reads CASSQEKGGRNYGYTF. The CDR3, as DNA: TGCGCCAGCAGCCAGGAAAAAGGGGGCCGGAACTATGGCTACACCTTC.

The CDR3 coding sequence is TGCGCCAGCAGCCAAGGAACCGATCGGGATACGCAGTATTTT. This encodes CASSQGTDRDTQYF. This sequence joins TRBV4-3 and TRBJ2-3; no clear D. This CDR3 region has 14 residues. Germline-derived CDR1 and CDR2 are LGHNA and YSLEER. V lost 1 base and J 6 bases, leaving 11 bases between the germline ends.

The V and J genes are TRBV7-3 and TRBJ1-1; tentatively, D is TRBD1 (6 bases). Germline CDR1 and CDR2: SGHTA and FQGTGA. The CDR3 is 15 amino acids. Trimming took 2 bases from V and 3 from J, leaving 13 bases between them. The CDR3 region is CASSLWGGADTEAFF. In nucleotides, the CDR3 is TGTGCCAGCAGCTTATGGGGGGGCGCAGACACTGAAGCTTTCTTT.

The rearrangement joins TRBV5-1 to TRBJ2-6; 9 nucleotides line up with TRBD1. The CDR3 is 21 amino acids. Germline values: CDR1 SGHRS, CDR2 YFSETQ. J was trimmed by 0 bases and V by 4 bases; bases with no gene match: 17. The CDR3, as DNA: TGCGCCAGCAGCCGATACGGGACAGGGAAAACTGACCCCTCTGGGGCCAACGTCCTGACTTTC. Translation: CASSRYGTGKTDPSGANVLTF.

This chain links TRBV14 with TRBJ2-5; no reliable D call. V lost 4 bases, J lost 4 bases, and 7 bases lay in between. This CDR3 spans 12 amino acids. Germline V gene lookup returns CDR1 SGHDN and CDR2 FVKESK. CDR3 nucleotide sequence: TGTGCCAGCAGCCTCACGGGAGAGACCCAGTACTTC. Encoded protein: CASSLTGETQYF.

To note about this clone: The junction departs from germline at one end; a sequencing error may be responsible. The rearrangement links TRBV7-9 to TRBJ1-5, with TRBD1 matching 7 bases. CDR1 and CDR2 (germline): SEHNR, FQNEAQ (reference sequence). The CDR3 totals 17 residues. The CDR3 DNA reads TGTTCCAGCAGCATCTCGGGAGGGGGCTGGGGCAATCAGCCCCAGCATTTT. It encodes CSSSISGGGWGNQPQHF.

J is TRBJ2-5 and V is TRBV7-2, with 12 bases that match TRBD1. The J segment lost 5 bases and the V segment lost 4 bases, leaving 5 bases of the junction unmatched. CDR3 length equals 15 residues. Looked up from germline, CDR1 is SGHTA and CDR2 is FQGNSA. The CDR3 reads CASSSGQGAWETQYF. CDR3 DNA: TGTGCCAGCAGCTCGGGACAGGGGGCCTGGGAGACCCAGTACTTC.

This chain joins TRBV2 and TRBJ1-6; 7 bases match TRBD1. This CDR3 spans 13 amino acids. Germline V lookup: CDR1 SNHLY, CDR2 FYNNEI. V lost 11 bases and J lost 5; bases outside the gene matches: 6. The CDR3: CAGFQGDNSPLHF. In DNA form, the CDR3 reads TGTGCCGGCTTTCAGGGGGATAATTCACCCCTCCACTTT.

The CDR3 spells CASSSWGGLNEKLFF. For the CDR3, the DNA is TGTGCCAGCAGCTCCTGGGGGGGGTTGAATGAAAAACTGTTTTTT. This chain uses TRBV6-1 with TRBJ1-4; D is perhaps TRBD1 (5 bases). CDR1 is MNHNS, CDR2 SASEGT, per germline. Trimming took off 6 bases at V and 5 bases at J, with 16 bases between the two ends. CDR3 length: 15 residues.

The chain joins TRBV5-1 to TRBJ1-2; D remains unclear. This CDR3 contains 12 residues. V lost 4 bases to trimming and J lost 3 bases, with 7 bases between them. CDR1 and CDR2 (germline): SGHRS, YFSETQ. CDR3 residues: CASSDTYYGYTF. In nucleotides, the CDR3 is TGCGCCAGCAGCGACACGTACTATGGCTACACCTTC.